This is a list of T cell receptor beta chains from one sample in a study of T cells after yellow fever vaccination. TCRdb analysed the 5' RACE reads with MiXCR anew, one entry per CDR3 protein. Among approximately 150,000 distinct CDR3 sequences, around 9% were seen once, and the ten largest hold about a third. The sample was CD8+ T cells sorted from PBMCs, taken 45 days after the yellow fever booster vaccination. The origin of the receptors is a man aged 18-30 years who received the YFV17D yellow fever vaccine. The CDR3 runs from the conserved cysteine through the conserved F or W. The order of the fields is J gene, V gene, D gene, clone size, CDR3 protein, CDR3 DNA. D genes are given only for firm matches. The size entry is marked missing in some rows and otherwise reads once, few, many or a size class.

j_call: TRBJ2-5
v_call: TRBV4-1
d_call: TRBD2
clone_size: -
cdr3_aa: CASSRLAGGETQYF
cdr3_nt: TGCGCCAGCAGCCGCTTGGCGGGGGGAGAGACCCAGTACTTC

j_call: TRBJ2-6
v_call: TRBV29-1
d_call: TRBD1
clone_size: few
cdr3_aa: CSVDGTGAGANVLTF
cdr3_nt: TGCAGCGTTGATGGGACAGGGGCTGGGGCCAACGTCCTGACTTTC

j_call: TRBJ2-1
v_call: TRBV20-1
d_call: -
clone_size: few
cdr3_aa: CSARDDPSSYNEQFF
cdr3_nt: TGCAGTGCTAGAGATGACCCGAGCTCCTACAATGAGCAGTTCTTC

j_call: TRBJ2-1
v_call: TRBV20-1
d_call: TRBD2
clone_size: few
cdr3_aa: CSAREVSGGNEQFF
cdr3_nt: TGCAGTGCTAGAGAGGTTAGCGGGGGGAATGAGCAGTTCTTC

j_call: TRBJ1-5
v_call: TRBV19
d_call: -
clone_size: -
cdr3_aa: CASSTNYGGEEQPQHF
cdr3_nt: TGTGCCAGTAGTACCAATTACGGGGGCGAGGAGCAGCCCCAGCATTTT

j_call: TRBJ1-2
v_call: TRBV6-5
d_call: -
clone_size: -
cdr3_aa: CASSYSGQLRGYTF
cdr3_nt: TGTGCCAGCAGTTACTCCGGGCAACTTCGGGGCTACACCTTC

j_call: TRBJ1-6
v_call: TRBV4-2
d_call: TRBD1
clone_size: -
cdr3_aa: CASSHAGTASSYNSPLHF
cdr3_nt: TGTGCCAGCAGCCATGCAGGGACAGCGAGCTCCTATAATTCACCCCTCCACTTT

j_call: TRBJ2-3
v_call: TRBV4-2
d_call: TRBD2
clone_size: few
cdr3_aa: CASSQDPTGLAGLGGDTQYF
cdr3_nt: TGTGCCAGCAGCCAAGACCCGACCGGACTAGCGGGGTTGGGTGGAGATACGCAGTATTTT

j_call: TRBJ1-1
v_call: TRBV5-1
d_call: -
clone_size: -
cdr3_aa: CASSPDQGLNTEAFF
cdr3_nt: TGCGCCAGCAGCCCCGATCAGGGGCTGAACACTGAAGCTTTCTTT

j_call: TRBJ2-7
v_call: TRBV19
d_call: TRBD1
clone_size: -
cdr3_aa: CASSLGTAYEQYF
cdr3_nt: TGTGCCAGTAGTCTCGGGACAGCCTACGAGCAGTACTTC

j_call: TRBJ2-1
v_call: TRBV7-3
d_call: -
clone_size: -
cdr3_aa: CASSPLGGPFNEQFF
cdr3_nt: TGTGCCAGCAGCCCCCTCGGGGGGCCCTTCAATGAGCAGTTCTTC

j_call: TRBJ2-5
v_call: TRBV5-6
d_call: TRBD2
clone_size: -
cdr3_aa: CASGAGGEETQYF
cdr3_nt: TGTGCCAGCGGTGCCGGGGGGGAAGAGACCCAGTACTTC

j_call: TRBJ2-3
v_call: TRBV12-3/TRBV12-4
d_call: TRBD1
clone_size: few
cdr3_aa: CASSLIGLGQAADTQYF
cdr3_nt: TGTGCCAGCAGTTTGATAGGTTTGGGACAGGCCGCCGATACGCAGTATTTT

j_call: TRBJ2-3
v_call: TRBV9
d_call: TRBD2
clone_size: -
cdr3_aa: CASSLLSGGALTDTQYF
cdr3_nt: TGTGCCAGCAGCTTACTAAGCGGGGGGGCGTTAACAGATACGCAGTATTTT

j_call: TRBJ1-2
v_call: TRBV9
d_call: -
clone_size: few
cdr3_aa: CASSPERRNYGYTF
cdr3_nt: TGTGCCAGCAGCCCTGAGAGGAGGAACTATGGCTACACCTTC

j_call: TRBJ1-5
v_call: TRBV4-3
d_call: -
clone_size: few
cdr3_aa: CASSQDWHGRQPQHF
cdr3_nt: TGCGCCAGCAGCCAAGATTGGCACGGCCGTCAGCCCCAGCATTTT

j_call: TRBJ1-2
v_call: TRBV4-1
d_call: TRBD1
clone_size: few
cdr3_aa: CASSPTGYDYTF
cdr3_nt: TGCGCCAGCAGCCCGACAGGGTATGACTACACCTTC

j_call: TRBJ2-7
v_call: TRBV27
d_call: -
clone_size: many
cdr3_aa: CASSLSAGYYEQYF
cdr3_nt: TGTGCCAGCAGTTTATCAGCAGGGTACTACGAGCAGTACTTC

j_call: TRBJ2-7
v_call: TRBV6-1
d_call: -
clone_size: many
cdr3_aa: CASSDWQPYEQYF
cdr3_nt: TGTGCCAGCAGTGACTGGCAGCCCTACGAGCAGTACTTC

j_call: TRBJ1-6
v_call: TRBV4-1
d_call: TRBD1
clone_size: few
cdr3_aa: CASSQASDRGDSPLHF
cdr3_nt: TGCGCCAGCAGCCAGGCATCGGACAGGGGGGATTCACCCCTCCACTTT

j_call: TRBJ1-1
v_call: TRBV20-1
d_call: -
clone_size: few
cdr3_aa: CSARDRGVYTEAFF
cdr3_nt: TGCAGTGCTAGAGATCGAGGGGTTTATACTGAAGCTTTCTTT

j_call: TRBJ1-2
v_call: TRBV7-9
d_call: -
clone_size: few
cdr3_aa: CASSLGLQRVGYTF
cdr3_nt: TGTGCCAGCAGCTTAGGTCTTCAGAGGGTTGGCTACACCTTC

j_call: TRBJ1-2
v_call: TRBV7-9
d_call: -
clone_size: -
cdr3_aa: CASSFGPKGYTF
cdr3_nt: TGTGCCAGCAGCTTTGGACCGAAGGGCTACACCTTC

j_call: TRBJ2-7
v_call: TRBV7-2
d_call: TRBD1
clone_size: -
cdr3_aa: CASSPLTGGPEQYF
cdr3_nt: TGTGCCAGCAGCCCCTTGACAGGGGGTCCCGAGCAGTACTTC

j_call: TRBJ2-2
v_call: TRBV7-9
d_call: TRBD1
clone_size: -
cdr3_aa: CASSDWTGENTGELFF
cdr3_nt: TGTGCCAGCAGCGATTGGACAGGCGAGAACACCGGGGAGCTGTTTTTT

j_call: TRBJ2-5
v_call: TRBV28
d_call: -
clone_size: few
cdr3_aa: CASSPVGGRMYQETQYF
cdr3_nt: TGTGCCAGCAGTCCTGTGGGGGGGCGCATGTACCAAGAGACCCAGTACTTC

j_call: TRBJ1-1
v_call: TRBV20-1
d_call: -
clone_size: many
cdr3_aa: CSAFPGRSNTEAFF
cdr3_nt: TGCAGTGCTTTCCCGGGGCGGTCGAACACTGAAGCTTTCTTT

j_call: TRBJ2-2
v_call: TRBV7-9
d_call: TRBD2
clone_size: few
cdr3_aa: CASSRTTSGAPRTGELFF
cdr3_nt: TGTGCCAGCAGCCGTACGACTAGCGGGGCCCCGCGGACCGGGGAGCTGTTTTTT

j_call: TRBJ2-5
v_call: TRBV20-1
d_call: -
clone_size: -
cdr3_aa: CSARDLGGRYQETQYF
cdr3_nt: TGCAGTGCTAGAGATTTGGGGGGGCGGTACCAAGAGACCCAGTACTTC

j_call: TRBJ2-2
v_call: TRBV7-6
d_call: -
clone_size: few
cdr3_aa: CASSPRQESTGELFF
cdr3_nt: TGTGCCAGCAGCCCGCGACAGGAGAGCACCGGGGAGCTGTTTTTT

j_call: TRBJ2-7
v_call: TRBV7-9
d_call: -
clone_size: -
cdr3_aa: CASSDQVYEQYF
cdr3_nt: TGTGCCAGCAGCGACCAGGTCTACGAGCAGTACTTC

j_call: TRBJ2-7
v_call: TRBV5-6
d_call: -
clone_size: few
cdr3_aa: CASSDGAREQYF
cdr3_nt: TGTGCCAGCAGCGACGGGGCGCGCGAGCAGTACTTC

j_call: TRBJ1-5
v_call: TRBV6-2/TRBV6-3
d_call: -
clone_size: many
cdr3_aa: CASSYRASGYQPQHF
cdr3_nt: TGTGCCAGCAGTTACCGGGCCAGCGGGTATCAGCCCCAGCATTTT

j_call: TRBJ2-6
v_call: TRBV7-6
d_call: -
clone_size: many
cdr3_aa: CASSPRVGANVLTF
cdr3_nt: TGTGCCAGCAGCCCCAGGGTTGGGGCCAACGTCCTGACTTTC

j_call: TRBJ2-3
v_call: TRBV4-1
d_call: -
clone_size: few
cdr3_aa: CASSQDLTADTQYF
cdr3_nt: TGCGCCAGCAGCCAAGATCTCACGGCAGATACGCAGTATTTT

j_call: TRBJ2-5
v_call: TRBV6-5
d_call: TRBD2
clone_size: -
cdr3_aa: CASSYSASGTSVQETQYF
cdr3_nt: TGTGCCAGCAGTTACTCGGCTAGCGGGACCTCTGTTCAAGAGACCCAGTACTTC

j_call: TRBJ1-2
v_call: TRBV4-2
d_call: -
clone_size: few
cdr3_aa: CASSQEVGSYYGYTF
cdr3_nt: TGTGCCAGCAGCCAAGAAGTAGGGTCTTACTATGGCTACACCTTC

j_call: TRBJ2-1
v_call: TRBV5-1
d_call: -
clone_size: few
cdr3_aa: CASSLGGDWDNEQFF
cdr3_nt: TGCGCCAGCAGCTTGGGGGGGGATTGGGACAATGAGCAGTTCTTC

j_call: TRBJ1-1
v_call: TRBV11-2
d_call: -
clone_size: few
cdr3_aa: CASSLVGDRTEAFF
cdr3_nt: TGTGCCAGCAGCTTAGTAGGGGATCGCACTGAAGCTTTCTTT

j_call: TRBJ2-1
v_call: TRBV21-1
d_call: -
clone_size: many
cdr3_aa: CASSGDSGIGDNEQFF
cdr3_nt: TGTGCCAGCAGCGGAGACTCTGGGATAGGGGACAATGAGCAGTTCTTC

j_call: TRBJ2-2
v_call: TRBV4-1
d_call: TRBD2
clone_size: many
cdr3_aa: CASSQPGGLGTGELFF
cdr3_nt: TGCGCCAGCAGCCAGCCGGGGGGGTTGGGCACCGGGGAGCTGTTTTTT

j_call: TRBJ2-1
v_call: TRBV5-6
d_call: -
clone_size: -
cdr3_aa: CASSLARRGDEQFF
cdr3_nt: TGTGCCAGCAGCTTGGCCCGGAGGGGGGATGAGCAGTTCTTC

j_call: TRBJ2-5
v_call: TRBV5-5
d_call: -
clone_size: -
cdr3_aa: CASSFFGERETQYF
cdr3_nt: TGTGCCAGCAGCTTCTTTGGGGAAAGAGAGACCCAGTACTTC

j_call: TRBJ2-1
v_call: TRBV9
d_call: TRBD1
clone_size: few
cdr3_aa: CASSVETGVLNEQFF
cdr3_nt: TGTGCCAGCAGCGTAGAGACAGGGGTCCTCAATGAGCAGTTCTTC

j_call: TRBJ1-2
v_call: TRBV11-2
d_call: TRBD1
clone_size: few
cdr3_aa: CASSAQGARGYTF
cdr3_nt: TGTGCCAGCAGCGCCCAGGGGGCTAGAGGCTACACCTTC

j_call: TRBJ2-3
v_call: TRBV9
d_call: -
clone_size: many
cdr3_aa: CASSPGGLDTQYF
cdr3_nt: TGTGCCAGCAGCCCAGGTGGGCTGGATACGCAGTATTTT

j_call: TRBJ1-1
v_call: TRBV7-2
d_call: -
clone_size: -
cdr3_aa: CASSSHRRGERDTEAFF
cdr3_nt: TGTGCCAGCAGCTCCCATCGGAGGGGTGAAAGGGACACTGAAGCTTTCTTT

j_call: TRBJ2-3
v_call: TRBV19
d_call: -
clone_size: few
cdr3_aa: CASSPRLSPGDTQYF
cdr3_nt: TGTGCCAGTAGTCCAAGACTGAGCCCTGGCGATACGCAGTATTTT

j_call: TRBJ2-7
v_call: TRBV29-1
d_call: TRBD1
clone_size: -
cdr3_aa: CSVDFPGQGSYEQYF
cdr3_nt: TGCAGCGTTGACTTCCCGGGACAGGGTTCGTACGAGCAGTACTTC

j_call: TRBJ2-7
v_call: TRBV9
d_call: -
clone_size: many
cdr3_aa: CASSVGVWGEQYF
cdr3_nt: TGTGCCAGCAGCGTAGGAGTATGGGGCGAGCAGTACTTC

j_call: TRBJ2-7
v_call: TRBV7-9
d_call: -
clone_size: few
cdr3_aa: CASSFHGAYEQYF
cdr3_nt: TGTGCCAGCAGCTTTCACGGGGCCTACGAGCAGTACTTC

j_call: TRBJ2-3
v_call: TRBV6-2/TRBV6-3
d_call: TRBD2
clone_size: many
cdr3_aa: CASSFLAGGTDTQYF
cdr3_nt: TGTGCCAGCAGTTTCTTAGCGGGGGGCACAGATACGCAGTATTTT

j_call: TRBJ2-1
v_call: TRBV4-1
d_call: TRBD2
clone_size: -
cdr3_aa: CASSHTDITQRGDYNEQFF
cdr3_nt: TGCGCCAGCAGCCATACCGACATAACACAGCGGGGGGATTACAATGAGCAGTTCTTC